The clone carrying this TCR beta chain was observed once. Its antigen is currently unknown. The source of the sample is a study of persistence of HIV-infected CD4 T cells. Looking at the study overall: Suppressive ART had lasted a median of around 8 years. Blood samples, up to roughly 200 mL, came from multiple time points, except two leukapheresis donors sampled once.

The libraries were made with immunoSEQ version 4 in survey mode. Genomic DNA was diluted to 10 ng/uL, up to roughly 1 ug per sample. Assay used: immunoSEQ multiplex PCR; TCRdb lists only in-frame clones, some missing. The sample shows roughly 32,000 clones, 80% to 90% of them seen only once. V lost 2 bases to trimming and J lost 5 bases, with 12 bases between them. Germline V gene data show CDR1 as MNHEY and CDR2 as SVGEGT. The CDR3 spans 14 residues. Lysates of CMV-infected fibroblasts at 10 ug/mL stimulated these cells. Sorted nonresponding memory CD4+ T cells were CD40L-negative, CD69-negative, CD45RO-high. For at least 4 years, plasma HIV-1 RNA was undetectable (<50 copies/mL).

The receptor was derived from an adult man with HIV who was CMV-seropositive. The rearrangement links TRBV6-2 or TRBV6-3 to TRBJ1-1; D is unclear. Sequences were derived from CD4+ T cells sorted from PBMCs after approximately 19-hour stimulation, sampled from a patient who received antiretroviral therapy. The CDR3 nucleotides are TGTGCCAGCAGTTACCCCGAGTGGAGTACTGAAGCTTTCTTT. It specifies CASSYPEWSTEAFF.